These T cell receptor beta chains were read from a single sample in a study of CD8 T cells in Susac syndrome. TCRdb itself ran the immunoSEQ multiplex PCR reads through MiXCR, one entry per CDR3 protein. The sample yields 200,000 to 250,000 distinct CDR3 sequences, 95% seen once. Source material: CD4+ T cells from PBMCs. These receptors came from a human donor with multiple sclerosis. Each CDR3 is given with its conserved first and last residue. The D gene is left open where the match is weak. Not all rows give a size; the values are once, few, many and, for expanded clones, a class.

d_call,clone_size,j_call,v_call,cdr3_nt,cdr3_aa
.,.,TRBJ1-4,TRBV27,TGTGCCAGCAGTTTATCGGAACGGAGGGAAAAACTGTTTTTT,CASSLSERREKLFF
.,.,TRBJ2-1,TRBV2,TGTGCCAGTGGGACCCAGCAGTTCTTC,CASGTQQFF
.,few,TRBJ1-2,TRBV12-3/TRBV12-4,TGTGCCAGCAGTTTGAGTGACTATGGCTACACCTTC,CASSLSDYGYTF
.,.,TRBJ2-2,TRBV3-1,TGTGCCAGCAGCCAAGACGACAGGCGGTACACCGGGGAGCTGTTTTTT,CASSQDDRRYTGELFF
.,.,TRBJ2-3,TRBV18,TGTGCCAGCTCACCCCTGACAGGCCGCACAGATACGCAGTATTTT,CASSPLTGRTDTQYF
.,.,TRBJ2-3,TRBV14,TGTGCCAGCAGCCCCATTGGAGTTACCGGGGATACGCAGTATTTT,CASSPIGVTGDTQYF
TRBD1,.,TRBJ1-2,TRBV4-1,TGCGCCAGCAGCCAAGCGGGACAGGGACTGCATGGCTACACCTTC,CASSQAGQGLHGYTF
.,.,TRBJ1-5,TRBV6-6,TGTGCCAGCAGTTACTTAGAAGGTGGCAATCAGCCCCAGCATTTT,CASSYLEGGNQPQHF
TRBD1,.,TRBJ2-7,TRBV3-1,TGTGCCAGCAGCCAAGGGACAGGGCTTGAGGAGCAGTACTTC,CASSQGTGLEEQYF
.,.,TRBJ1-2,TRBV7-2,TGTGCCAGCAGCTCCCAGGCCCCGCCAGTCTATGGCTACACCTTC,CASSSQAPPVYGYTF
TRBD1,.,TRBJ2-7,TRBV3-1,TGTGCCAGCAGCCAATGGGACAGGAGGGGCGAGCAGTACTTC,CASSQWDRRGEQYF
.,.,TRBJ2-5,TRBV20-1,TGCAGTGCTGATCAAGAGACCCAGTACTTC,CSADQETQYF
.,.,TRBJ2-1,TRBV29-1,TGCAGTTTCCGACTATGGCTGGATGAGCAGTTCTTC,CSFRLWLDEQFF
.,.,TRBJ2-1,TRBV4-2,TGTGCCAGCAGCCAAGTGGTTAGCGGGCAGTTCTTC,CASSQVVSGQFF
TRBD1,.,TRBJ2-7,TRBV12-3/TRBV12-4,TGTGCCAGCACCCCGGGACAGGACCCTTACGAGCAGTACTTC,CASTPGQDPYEQYF
.,.,TRBJ2-7,TRBV3-1,TGTGCCAGCAGCCAAGATAGGTCCTACTACGAGCAGTACTTC,CASSQDRSYYEQYF
TRBD1,.,TRBJ1-1,TRBV12-3/TRBV12-4,TGTGCCAGCAGTTTAGCCGGACAGGGGGGCACTGAAGCTTTCTTT,CASSLAGQGGTEAFF
.,.,TRBJ2-5,TRBV5-1,TGCGCCAGCAGCACCGCGCGCGAGACGGGGGAGACCCAGTACTTC,CASSTARETGETQYF
.,.,TRBJ1-1,TRBV12-3/TRBV12-4,TGTGCCAGCAGGTCCCGGTGGGCTGAAGCTTTCTTT,CASRSRWAEAFF
TRBD1,.,TRBJ2-7,TRBV7-6,TGTGCCAGCAGCCAGGACAGGGGCGAGCAGTACTTC,CASSQDRGEQYF
.,.,TRBJ2-3,TRBV3-1,TGTGCCAGCAGCCAAGGCGCCCTAGCAACATTTACAGATACGCAGTATTTT,CASSQGALATFTDTQYF
.,.,TRBJ2-3,TRBV11-2,TGTGCCAGCAGCCGTGCGGATACGCAGTATTTT,CASSRADTQYF
.,.,TRBJ1-2,TRBV9,TGTGCCAGCAGCGTATTCGACAGTACCCGGGGGTACACCTTC,CASSVFDSTRGYTF
.,.,TRBJ2-7,TRBV29-1,TGCAGCGTTGCGGGACCCCCTTTGCACGAGCAGTACTTC,CSVAGPPLHEQYF
TRBD1,once,TRBJ1-2,TRBV18,TGTGCCAGCTCACCATTAACAGGGGTTAATGGCTACACCTTC,CASSPLTGVNGYTF
.,.,TRBJ1-2,TRBV29-1,TGCAGCGTCGGGCTAAGGACAGCACTCTATGGCTACACCTTC,CSVGLRTALYGYTF
.,.,TRBJ1-2,TRBV7-2,TGTGCCAGCAGCCGTAATCCCGCAATTAAGGGCTACACCTTC,CASSRNPAIKGYTF
.,.,TRBJ2-3,TRBV19,TGTGCCAGTAGTGGGCGGTGGGATACGCAGTATTTT,CASSGRWDTQYF
.,.,TRBJ2-1,TRBV14,TGTGCCAGCAGCCAGTTGCGGGGTCACAATGAGCAGTTCTTC,CASSQLRGHNEQFF
.,few,TRBJ2-4,TRBV12-3/TRBV12-4,TGTGCCAGCAGCCTAGGGGTAGCCAAAAACATTCAGTACTTC,CASSLGVAKNIQYF
.,.,TRBJ1-1,TRBV30,TGTGCCTGGAGTGCCGGTTTGCTTCGAGCTTTCTTT,CAWSAGLLRAFF
.,once,TRBJ1-5,TRBV6-6,TGTGCCAGCAGGCAGTCGGGTAGCAATCAGCCCCAGCATTTT,CASRQSGSNQPQHF
TRBD2,.,TRBJ2-4,TRBV28,TGTGCCAGCAGTTTACTCCGAGGCGGGAGCCTCGGAAACATTCAGTACTTC,CASSLLRGGSLGNIQYF
.,.,TRBJ2-3,TRBV20-1,TGCAGTGCTAGGCGGACAGATACGCAGTATTTT,CSARRTDTQYF
.,.,TRBJ2-7,TRBV29-1,TGCAGCGTTGAAGCCGGGGTGGTCGGGGGCGAGCAGTACTTC,CSVEAGVVGGEQYF
.,.,TRBJ2-1,TRBV11-1,TGTGCCAGCAGCGCCGTGAAGGGCAATGAGCAGTTCTTC,CASSAVKGNEQFF
.,.,TRBJ1-1,TRBV27,TGTGCCAGCAGCCCGAACTGGGGGAGGGACACTGAAGCTTTCTTT,CASSPNWGRDTEAFF
.,.,TRBJ1-1,TRBV7-9,TGTGCCAGCAGCCCGGGGGTGCCACCGAACACTGAAGCTTTCTTT,CASSPGVPPNTEAFF
.,.,TRBJ2-1,TRBV12-3/TRBV12-4,TGTGCCACCTCGAAGTCGGCCAGTCTTTACAATGAGCAGTTCTTC,CATSKSASLYNEQFF
.,.,TRBJ2-2,TRBV20-1,TGCAGTGCTAGAGAGTGGAACACCGGGGAGCTGTTTTTT,CSAREWNTGELFF
.,.,TRBJ1-2,TRBV24-1,TGTGCCACCAGTGACCCGGGGGAAGGCTACACCTTC,CATSDPGEGYTF
.,.,TRBJ1-5,TRBV12-3/TRBV12-4,TGTGCCAGCAGACAACAGCTTAACAATCAGCCCCAGCATTTT,CASRQQLNNQPQHF
.,once,TRBJ1-5,TRBV3-1,TGTGCCAGCAGCCCAGGAAGGGGGGTAGGTCAGCCCCAGCATTTT,CASSPGRGVGQPQHF
TRBD1,once,TRBJ2-1,TRBV24-1,TGTGCCACCAGTGACCCGGGACAGGGAAAACATGAGCAGTTCTTC,CATSDPGQGKHEQFF
TRBD2,.,TRBJ2-3,TRBV7-3,TGTGCCAGCAGCCCCCAGGGAGGGCCAGCAGATACGCAGTATTTT,CASSPQGGPADTQYF
TRBD2,.,TRBJ2-3,TRBV6-6,TGTGCCAGCAGTACCCGTAGCGGGGGAAGAGCAGATACGCAGTATTTT,CASSTRSGGRADTQYF
.,.,TRBJ2-7,TRBV27,TGTGCCAGCAACCCTAGGCGACGGACTGGCCACGAGCAGTACTTC,CASNPRRRTGHEQYF
TRBD1,.,TRBJ2-1,TRBV9,TGTGCCAGCAGCGCCGACAGGGGGCTCTACAATGAGCAGTTCTTC,CASSADRGLYNEQFF
.,once,TRBJ2-5,TRBV28,TGTGCCAGCAGTGGACAGCACCAGTACTTC,CASSGQHQYF
.,.,TRBJ2-1,TRBV20-1,TGCAGTGCACGTCGGGAGCCCTTGCAGTTCTTC,CSARREPLQFF
.,.,TRBJ2-7,TRBV4-1,TGCGCCAGCAGCCAAGCCACAGTAGCGACCCACGAGCAGTACTTC,CASSQATVATHEQYF
TRBD2,.,TRBJ2-1,TRBV3-1,TGTGCCAGCAGCCTATCCCGGACTAGCGGGAGTGGGTCCTACAATGAGCAGTTCTTC,CASSLSRTSGSGSYNEQFF